These 13 T cell receptor beta chains were sequenced from one sample in a study of OX40 agonist ivuxolimab in advanced cancers. TCRdb's table, derived via immunoSEQ multiplex PCR, lists solely in-frame clones and lacks some. The sample lists about 31,000 clones, about four fifths occurring once. Sequencing used CD4+ or CD8+ T cells sorted from blood, obtained in a trial of the OX40 agonist ivuxolimab. These receptors came from an adult with an advanced solid tumor such as melanoma, head and neck, liver or kidney cancer.

This clone was seen only once. The CDR3 loop reads CASSLRFGTSTDTQYF. The CDR3 DNA reads TGTGCCAGCAGTTTGAGGTTCGGAACTAGCACAGATACGCAGTATTTT. The chain has TRBV6-5 and TRBJ2-3; D is undetermined. CDR3 length: 16 residues. Germline lookup yields CDR1 MNHEY and CDR2 SVGAGI. V lost 4 bases and J lost 0, with 14 bases in between.

This clone appeared a few times. The CDR3 nucleotides are TGTGCCAGCAGTGAACAGGACGGAAACACCATATATTTT. This sequence encodes CASSEQDGNTIYF. This chain joins TRBV2 and TRBJ1-3, with unresolved D. With 2 bases removed from V and 4 bases from J, the gap between germline ends came to 6 bases. Germline V lookup: CDR1 SNHLY, CDR2 FYNNEI. The CDR3 sequence is 13 residues long. The whole variable domain, filled in from reference TRBV2 and TRBJ1-3, reads EPEVTQTPSHQVTQMGQEVILRCVPISNHLYFYWYRQILGQKVEFLVSFYNNEISEKSEIFDDQFSVERPDGSNFTLKIRSTKLEDSAMYFCASSEQDGNTIYFGEGSWLTVV.

This clone has a single count. The V and J genes are TRBV29-1 and TRBJ1-4; D perhaps matches TRBD1 (5 bases). V shed 7 bases and J shed 0 bases, with 15 bases lying between them. Germline CDR1 and CDR2: SQVTM and ANQGSEA. The CDR3 length is 15 residues. CDR3: CSALGTAATNEKLFF. CDR3 sequence (DNA): TGCAGCGCCCTTGGGACCGCTGCAACTAATGAAAAACTGTTTTTT.

The rearrangement uses TRBV21-1 and TRBJ2-7. TRBV21-1 represents a pseudogene. The CDR3 sequence is 13 residues long. CDR3 amino acids: CASRKAGIYEQYF. The DNA of the CDR3 is TGTGCCAGCAGAAAAGCGGGAATCTACGAGCAGTACTTC.

V is TRBV29-1 and J is TRBJ1-3; D not resolved. The CDR3 is 13 amino acids. Germline CDR1 is SQVTM and CDR2 is ANQGSEA. The germline V and J ends were trimmed by 8 bases and 0 bases, with 11 bases remaining between them. CDR3 amino acids: CSFVGLSGNTIYF. DNA of the CDR3: TGCAGCTTCGTAGGTCTCTCTGGAAACACCATATATTTT.

The chain is built from TRBV28 and TRBJ2-3, with D hard to call. The CDR3 has 13 amino acids. Trimming shortened V by 5 bases and J by 0 bases, and 6 bases separated the two germline ends. The germline CDR1 and CDR2 sequences are MDHEN and SYDVKM. The chain's CDR3 is CASSPPSTDTQYF. CDR3 in DNA: TGTGCCAGCAGTCCTCCTAGCACAGATACGCAGTATTTT.

This chain links TRBV10-3 with TRBJ1-5; TRBD1 agrees at 9 bases. Trimming cost V 6 bases and J 2 bases; bases outside gene matches: 8. The length of the CDR3 is 16 residues. Germline assignment: CDR1 ENHRY and CDR2 SYGVKD. The CDR3 DNA follows: TGTGCCATCAGGGGTGACAGGGGGGTAGGCAATCAGCCCCAGCATTTT. Protein sequence: CAIRGDRGVGNQPQHF.

On this clone itself: Other DNA sequences in the sample encode the same CDR3. The chain links TRBV7-3 to TRBJ2-7; D possibly matches TRBD1 or TRBD2 (6 bases each). Germline V gene lookup returns CDR1 SGHTA and CDR2 FQGTGA. This CDR3 contains 15 residues. V lost 6 bases to trimming and J lost 0 bases, with 15 bases between them. The CDR3 is CASSPGASDSYEQYF. The CDR3 DNA is TGTGCCAGCAGTCCAGGGGCTAGCGACTCCTACGAGCAGTACTTC. Full variable domain (outside the CDR3, taken from reference TRBV7-3 and TRBJ2-7): GAGVSQTPSNKVTEKGKYVELRCDPISGHTALYWYRQSLGQGPEFLIYFQGTGAADDSGLPNDRFFAVRPEGSVSTLKIQRTERGDSAVYLCASSPGASDSYEQYFGPGTRLTVT.

This clone appeared a few times. The chain uses TRBV10-2 and TRBJ1-5; maybe TRBD1 (6 bases). The CDR3 has 15 amino acids. Germline assignment: CDR1 WSHSY and CDR2 SAAADI. Trimming pared 3 bases from V and 4 bases from J, leaving 13 bases between. The CDR3 DNA sequence: TGCGCCAGCAGTGAAACCGGGACAAGTAATCAGCCCCAGCATTTT. Translation: CASSETGTSNQPQHF.

This rearrangement joins TRBV7-9 to TRBJ2-7; a possible D gene is TRBD2 (6 bases). The germline V and J ends were trimmed by 8 bases and 2 bases, with 10 bases remaining between them. This CDR3 spans 12 amino acids. The germline V gene encodes CDR1 SEHNR and CDR2 FQNEAQ (reference sequence). The CDR3 region has the DNA TGTGCCAGCGGGGGGTCCCCCTACGAGCAGTACTTC. Residues: CASGGSPYEQYF. Looking up the rest from reference TRBV7-9 and TRBJ2-7 gives the full variable domain: DTGVSQNPRHKITKRGQNVTFRCDPISEHNRLYWYRQTLGQGPEFLTYFQNEAQLEKSRLLSDRFSAERPKGSFSTLEIQRTEQGDSAMYLCASGGSPYEQYFGPGTRLTVT.

The chain recombines TRBV7-3 with TRBJ2-1; 10 bases are shared with TRBD2. CDR1 and CDR2 from the germline V gene are SGHTA and FQGTGA. The length of the CDR3 is 15 residues. V shed 2 bases, J shed 4 bases, and the junction held 2 bases outside the gene matches. CDR3 DNA sequence: TGTGCCAGCAGCTTACTAGCGGGGGAATACAATGAGCAGTTCTTC. Translated, it gives CASSLLAGEYNEQFF.

This chain connects TRBV10-2 to TRBJ2-7, with TRBD2 matching 7 bases. The CDR3 sequence is 15 residues long. Trimming at V came to 0 bases and at J to 7 bases, leaving 9 bases not matched to a gene. Germline CDR1 WSHSY, CDR2 SAAADI. CDR3: CASSESWSPAGEQYF. CDR3 DNA: TGCGCCAGCAGTGAGTCATGGAGCCCAGCGGGGGAGCAGTACTTC.

J is TRBJ2-3 and V is TRBV29-1, with D unresolved. Germline assignment: CDR1 SQVTM and CDR2 ANQGSEA. Trimming removed 3 bases from V and 1 base from J, with 5 bases in between. The CDR3 has 12 amino acids. CDR3 coding DNA: TGCAGCGTTGAGCGGCGCACAGATACGCAGTATTTT. It specifies CSVERRTDTQYF.